This TCR beta chain was identified in a study of early T cells in non-severe SARS-CoV-2 infection. Study at large: Unsorted whole-blood RNA was sequenced in bulk, leaving chains unpaired. Whole-study findings and limits: Matching against VDJdb likely underestimated virus-specific expansions, favoring anti-spike CD8.

Attached unique molecular identifiers marked individual cDNA molecules. TCRdb reanalysed the 5' RACE reads using MiXCR and keeps one entry per CDR3 protein. The sample shows nearly 30,000 distinct CDR3 sequences, 5.7% of them seen only once. This clonotype has a count of ten or more. Antigen unknown. The CDR3 length is 14 residues. The germline V gene has CDR1 LGHDT and CDR2 YNNKEL (reference sequence). V lost 0 bases and J 2 bases, leaving 6 bases between the germline ends. The chain couples TRBV3-1 to TRBJ2-3; D ambiguous. The sequencing input was whole blood. The sequence came from an adult who was a healthcare worker with PCR-confirmed SARS-CoV-2 infection or an uninfected control (not recorded which). CDR3 in DNA: TGTGCCAGCAGCCAAGAGGCGTACACAGATACGCAGTATTTT. Amino acid sequence: CASSQEAYTDTQYF.